The 22 T cell receptor beta chains reported below all come from one sample, sequenced in a study of post-analysis software for immune sequencing data. Study-level points and caveats: In patients, roughly five TRBV segments were more frequent than in controls, with TRBV5-6, TRBV5-1 and TRBV20-1 among them.

The antigens for these receptors are not known. Carried by the TCR beta cDNA libraries were unique molecular identifiers. MiXCR, applied by TCRdb to the PCR reads, yields one record per CDR3 protein. Among about 150,000 distinct CDR3 sequences listed, around 30% were seen once. Material for sequencing was blood. These receptor sequences come from a girl aged 10-17 years with multiple sclerosis.

The chain carries TRBV28 and TRBJ2-7, with a weak D call TRBD2 (6 bases). The tail of the sequence fits TRBJ2-5 better, so the J call may be wrong. CDR3 length equals 16 residues. Germline CDR1 MDHEN, CDR2 SYDVKM. DNA for the CDR3: TGTGCCACCGCGATATCTAAGCGGGCGACGCAAGAGACCCAGTACTTC. Translating it yields CATAISKRATQETQYF.

This clonotype occurred a few times. The chain recombines TRBV18 with TRBJ1-3; D uncertain. The CDR3 has 14 residues. Trimming removed 3 bases at V and 2 bases at J, with 8 bases between. Germline-derived CDR1 and CDR2 are KGHSH and LQKENI. The DNA of the CDR3 is TGTGCCAGCTCACCTCCAGGAGCTGGAAACACCATATATTTT. Its protein product is CASSPPGAGNTIYF.

This clonotype was observed at least ten times. The rearrangement joins TRBV15 to TRBJ2-1; 10 bases agree with TRBD2. V shed 0 bases, J shed 6 bases, and the junction held 14 bases outside the gene matches. Germline CDR1 is LNHNV and CDR2 is YYDKDF (reference sequence). The CDR3 totals 19 residues. The chain's CDR3 is CATSRDLLSRAGGPNEQFF. The CDR3 DNA reads as TGTGCCACCAGCAGAGATCTCCTCTCACGAGCGGGAGGGCCCAATGAGCAGTTCTTC. Using reference TRBV15 and TRBJ2-1 for the parts outside the CDR3, the full variable domain is DAMVIQNPRYQVTQFGKPVTLSCSQTLNHNVMYWYQQKSSQAPKLLFHYYDKDFNNEADTPDNFQSRRPNTSFCFLDIRSPGLGDTAMYLCATSRDLLSRAGGPNEQFFGPGTRLTVL.

Of note for this clonotype: Germline is not matched at one junction end, which may reflect a read error. This chain uses TRBV5-1 with TRBJ2-1, with 8 nucleotides matching TRBD2. Germline assignment: CDR1 SGHRS and CDR2 YFSETQ. This CDR3 has 14 amino acids. The CDR3 sequence is CASSSVAGTDEQFF. As DNA, the CDR3 is TGCGCCAGTAGCTCCGTAGCGGGAACCGATGAGCAGTTCTTC.

This clonotype was counted a few times. This may be a read error, as it is one base from a much larger clone. The chain is built from TRBV10-3 and TRBJ1-4; D uncertain. V was clipped by 5 bases and J by 0 bases, with 10 bases between them. The V gene's germline CDR1 is ENHRY and CDR2 SYGVKD. There are 15 residues in the CDR3. CDR3 loop: CAISRDLATNEKLFF. In nucleotides, the CDR3 is TGTGCCATCAGTCGGGATCTTGCAACTAATGAAAAACTGTTTTTT.

CDR3 region: CASTPLSFNAGGPRNEQFF. Here the CDR3 DNA reads TGTGCCAGCACCCCTCTCAGCTTCAATGCGGGAGGGCCGAGGAATGAGCAGTTCTTC. The rearrangement links TRBV7-9 to TRBJ2-1; TRBD2 matches at 9 bases. The CDR3 is made up of 19 amino acids. Per germline, CDR1 SEHNR and CDR2 FQNEAQ (reference sequence). J lost 7 bases, V lost 7 bases, and 23 bases had no gene match.

V gene TRBV6-5 combines with J gene TRBJ2-5; D may be TRBD1 or TRBD2 (5 bases each). Germline V gene sequence: CDR1 MNHEY, CDR2 SVGAGI. The CDR3 covers 15 residues. Trimming stripped 2 bases from V and 4 bases from J, with 14 bases between. CDR3 in DNA: TGTGCCAGCAGTTACGATCCGGGACGGAGAGAGACCCAGTACTTC. Translation: CASSYDPGRRETQYF.

This clonotype has at least ten counts. The V call is TRBV24-1, the J call TRBJ2-1; D possibly uses TRBD1 or TRBD2 (5 bases each). V lost 5 bases and J lost 10, with 26 bases in between. Looked up from germline, CDR1 is KGHDR and CDR2 is SFDVKD. CDR3 length equals 17 residues. The CDR3 sequence: CATSGHKIRGPNEEQFF. The CDR3 DNA follows: TGTGCCACCAGTGGTCACAAGATTCGGGGCCCTAACGAAGAGCAGTTCTTC.

This clonotype was observed at least ten times. J is TRBJ2-1 and V is TRBV20-1; 8 positions match TRBD2. CDR1 is DFQATT, CDR2 SNEGSKA, per germline (reference sequence). V lost 0 bases and J lost 5; bases outside the gene matches: 15. CDR3 length: 18 residues. The CDR3 nucleotides read TGCAGTGCTAGAGATCCCTCAATTGTGACTAGCGCCAACAATGAGCAGTTCTTC. It encodes CSARDPSIVTSANNEQFF.

There are many counts of this clonotype. The chain couples TRBV7-8 to TRBJ1-2, with 8 bases that match TRBD1. Germline loops: CDR1 SGHVS, CDR2 FQNEAQ. This CDR3 is built from 14 residues. V shed 4 bases and J 6 bases; nucleotides not matched to a gene: 7. CDR3 sequence (DNA): TGTGCCAGCAGCTCCCTAGGACAGGGTGATGGCTACACCTTC. Residues: CASSSLGQGDGYTF.

The sample holds many counts of this clonotype. This chain connects TRBV12-3 or TRBV12-4 to TRBJ2-7; D is uncertain. CDR3 length equals 13 residues. V dropped 8 bases and J dropped 2 bases, with 13 bases sitting between them. CDR3 in DNA: TGTGCCAGCGGGGTGGGCCTAACCTACGAGCAGTACTTC. It encodes CASGVGLTYEQYF.

V usage is TRBV6-2 or TRBV6-3 and J usage is TRBJ2-1; 9 bases match TRBD2. Germline loops: CDR1 MNHEY, CDR2 SVGEGT. This CDR3 region has 16 residues. V was clipped by 6 bases and J by 5 bases; unmatched bases: 11. Here the CDR3 DNA reads TGTGCCAGCAGACGCATTGGACTAGCGAGAGACAATGAGCAGTTCTTC. The encoded protein is CASRRIGLARDNEQFF.

This clonotype was recorded at least ten times. CDR3 sequence (DNA): TGCAGCGTTTCACCCCGACAAGAGACCCAGTACTTC. Its translation: CSVSPRQETQYF. The V and J genes are TRBV29-1 and TRBJ2-5, with D uncertain. Trimming stripped 5 bases from V and 2 bases from J, with 9 bases between. Germline-derived CDR1 and CDR2 are SQVTM and ANQGSEA. The CDR3 spans 12 residues. Full variable domain (remainder filled in from reference TRBV29-1 and TRBJ2-5): SAVISQKPSRDICQRGTSLTIQCQVDSQVTMMFWYRQQPGQSLTLIATANQGSEATYESGFVIDKFPISRPNLTFSTLTVSNMSPEDSSIYLCSVSPRQETQYFGPGTRLLVL.

Comments on this clonotype: A much larger clone lies one base from this, so it may be a read error. CDR3 amino acids: CASRPAGRIDNEQFF. The CDR3 coding sequence is TGCGCCAGCAGACCTGCGGGACGTATCGACAATGAGCAGTTCTTC. The J gene is TRBJ2-1, the V gene TRBV5-1; D perhaps matches TRBD2 (6 bases). The CDR3 is 15 amino acids. V gave up 5 bases and J gave up 5 bases, with 17 bases separating them. Per the germline V gene, CDR1 is SGHRS and CDR2 is YFSETQ.

This clonotype was recorded at least ten times. This chain uses TRBV10-3 with TRBJ2-1; TRBD2 might be the D (5 bases). V was trimmed by 0 bases and J by 1 base, leaving 10 bases between them. The germline gives CDR1 ENHRY, CDR2 SYGVKD. The CDR3 runs to 16 residues. CDR3 residues: CAISESAGGSYNEQFF. DNA for the CDR3: TGTGCCATCAGTGAGTCGGCTGGAGGATCCTACAATGAGCAGTTCTTC.

In its sample, this clonotype was seen once. Since a much larger clone is just one base distant, this may be a read error. The chain links TRBV12-3 or TRBV12-4 to TRBJ2-1; D unresolved. The CDR3 covers 12 residues. The CDR3, as DNA: TGTGCCAGCAAGTGGAGCGCCAATGAGGAGTTCTTC. It is translated as CASKWSANEEFF.

At least ten counts were recorded for this clonotype. This rearrangement joins TRBV4-1 to TRBJ2-3; D is unclear. Trimming pared 4 bases from V and 0 bases from J, leaving 14 bases between. CDR1 and CDR2 from the germline V gene are MGHRA and YSYEKL. The CDR3 extends over 16 amino acids. The chain's CDR3 is CASSLRTDPSTDTQYF. For the CDR3, the DNA is TGCGCCAGCAGCCTTCGGACGGACCCCAGCACAGATACGCAGTATTTT.

With regard to this clonotype: At one end the junction does not follow the germline gene, possibly because of a read error. J is TRBJ2-4 and V is TRBV6-5; 9 bases are a match to TRBD2. This CDR3 has 15 amino acids. From germline, CDR1 is MNHEY and CDR2 SVGAGI. The CDR3 nucleotides read TGTGCCAGCAGTGACTCCATTAGCGGGAGTTACGAACAGTACTTC. Translating it yields CASSDSISGSYEQYF.

This clonotype was picked up many times. The J gene is TRBJ2-1, the V gene TRBV4-1; D ambiguous. CDR1 and CDR2 from the germline V gene are MGHRA and YSYEKL. This CDR3 is 13 amino acids long. V lost 0 bases and J 10 bases, leaving 10 bases between the germline ends. The DNA for the CDR3 is TGCGCCAGCAGCCAAGATAAGGGCAACGAGCAGTTCTTC. It specifies CASSQDKGNEQFF.

The chain combines TRBV12-3 or TRBV12-4 with TRBJ2-1; possibly TRBD2 for D (5 bases). This CDR3 is 14 amino acids long. The ends were cut back, 7 bases at V and 6 bases at J, with 16 bases in the middle. CDR3 nucleotide sequence: TGTGCCAGCACCCGGGATTCCCGGTTCAATGAGCAGTTCTTC. Protein sequence: CASTRDSRFNEQFF.

On this clonotype: A much larger clone differs by one base, so this may be a read error. This rearrangement joins TRBV20-1 to TRBJ2-1, with D possibly called TRBD1 or TRBD2 (5 bases each). The CDR3 length is 14 residues. The germline CDR1 and CDR2 sequences are DFQATT and SNEGSKA (reference sequence). The CDR3 DNA is TGCGGTGCTCACGAGGGGTTACACTTCTATGAGCAGTTCTTC. Translating gives CGAHEGLHFYEQFF.

The chain links TRBV12-3 or TRBV12-4 to TRBJ1-2; D might be TRBD1 (5 bases). The V end was cut by 6 bases, the J end by 7 bases, with 15 bases between. There are 13 residues in the CDR3. The CDR3 protein is CASSHRMSGGYTF. The CDR3 nucleotides read TGTGCCAGCAGCCACAGGATGTCGGGTGGCTACACCTTC.